One and the same sample provided the 20 T cell receptor beta chains below, sequenced in a study of T-cell reconstitution after alpha-beta-depleted transplantation in children. Preparing the TCRbeta library involved the use of unique molecular identifiers. TCRdb passed the PCR reads through MiXCR, listing each CDR3 protein once. The sample holds approximately 110,000 distinct CDR3 sequences, roughly 23% seen once. Sequencing was performed on PBMCs, mostly from graft donor cells, taken 180 days after TCRalphabeta/CD19-depleted stem cell transplant. The receptors were gathered from a male patient aged 2 to 10 who had a stem cell transplant for chronic granulomatous disease, so the T cells may come from the graft donor.

In its sample, this clonotype was seen many times. This rearrangement joins TRBV12-3 or TRBV12-4 to TRBJ1-5; tentative D call: TRBD1 (6 bases). V was pared by 10 bases and J by 3 bases, with 16 bases between. The CDR3 has 14 amino acids. The CDR3 DNA reads as TGTGCCACCACCTCAAGGGGGAACAATCAGCCCCAGCATTTT. Protein product: CATTSRGNNQPQHF.

This clonotype appeared many times. This chain uses TRBV19 with TRBJ2-7; D not certain. The CDR3 consists of 13 residues. V was pared by 6 bases and J by 4 bases, with 13 bases between. Germline V gene data show CDR1 as LNHDA and CDR2 as SQIVND (reference sequence). The CDR3 nucleotides are TGTGCCAGTAGCCCCAGAGCAGCGTACGAGCAGTACTTC. The encoded protein is CASSPRAAYEQYF.

Only a few counts were recorded for this clonotype. The chain combines TRBV3-1 with TRBJ2-1, with 7 positions matching TRBD2. Germline V gene sequence: CDR1 LGHDT, CDR2 YNNKEL (reference sequence). This CDR3 comprises 13 residues. The junction had 2 bases not matched to a gene; V was cut back by 6 bases and J by 3 bases. Here the CDR3 DNA reads TGTGCCAGCAGGGGGACTAACTACAATGAGCAGTTCTTC. It is translated as CASRGTNYNEQFF.

This clonotype was seen ten or more times. The rearrangement joins TRBV11-1 to TRBJ2-1, with 11 bases lining up with TRBD2. Germline V gives CDR1 SGHAT, CDR2 FQDESV (reference sequence). After removal of 3 bases from V and 0 bases from J, the junction contained 4 bases not matched to a gene. The CDR3 covers 17 residues. In DNA form, the CDR3 reads TGTGCCAGCAGCTTTGGGACTAGCGGAAGCTCCTACAATGAGCAGTTCTTC. Translation gives CASSFGTSGSSYNEQFF.

This clonotype was found many times. The V gene is TRBV27, the J gene TRBJ2-1, with 11 positions matching TRBD2. The germline gives CDR1 MNHEY, CDR2 SMNVEV (reference sequence). The CDR3 runs 18 residues. The ends lost 6 bases at V and 4 bases at J; junction bases unmatched: 14. CDR3 sequence reads: CASRRRGLAGGLYNEQFF. The CDR3 region has the DNA TGTGCCAGCAGGCGTCGCGGTCTAGCGGGGGGCCTATACAATGAGCAGTTCTTC.

In its sample, this clonotype was seen a few times. V usage is TRBV20-1 and J usage is TRBJ2-5; no reliable D call. This CDR3 is built from 14 residues. Germline V lookup: CDR1 DFQATT, CDR2 SNEGSKA (reference sequence). The germline V and J ends were trimmed by 2 bases and 5 bases, with 15 bases remaining between them. In DNA form, the CDR3 reads TGCAGTGCTAGAAACTGGCGGATTGGTGAGACCCAGTACTTC. Protein product: CSARNWRIGETQYF.

This clonotype was recorded at least ten times. The DNA of the CDR3 is TGCAGCCCTGGGGGGACCGAGCAGTTCTTC. This translates into CSPGGTEQFF. The chain combines TRBV29-1 with TRBJ2-1; a possible D gene is TRBD2 (6 bases). V was clipped by 8 bases and J by 10 bases, with 12 bases between them. The CDR3 loop spans 10 amino acids. From germline, CDR1 is SQVTM and CDR2 ANQGSEA.

This clonotype was detected only a few times. The rearrangement uses TRBV20-1 and TRBJ2-5, with D possibly TRBD2 on 5 matching bases. The CDR3 is 12 amino acids. The ends were cut back, 6 bases at V and 4 bases at J, with 12 bases in the middle. The V gene's germline CDR1 is DFQATT and CDR2 SNEGSKA (reference sequence). The chain's CDR3 is CSAMGDGETQYF. The DNA of the CDR3 is TGCAGTGCCATGGGAGACGGAGAGACCCAGTACTTC.

This clonotype was found many times. The gene calls are TRBV5-1 and TRBJ2-7, with TRBD2 matching over 10 bases. In germline, CDR1 is SGHRS, CDR2 YFSETQ. J was trimmed by 3 bases and V by 3 bases; bases with no gene match: 6. The CDR3 length is 15 residues. The CDR3 region has the DNA TGCGCCAGCAGCTGGGAGAGGACTAGCGGCTACGAGCAGTACTTC. Its protein is CASSWERTSGYEQYF.

The chain combines TRBV5-5 with TRBJ2-6; D not resolved. Germline assignment: CDR1 SGHKS and CDR2 YYEKEE (reference sequence). V lost 4 bases, J lost 0 bases, and 11 bases lay in between. The CDR3 sequence is 16 residues long. The CDR3 sequence: CASSPRLLSGANVLTF. As DNA, the CDR3 is TGTGCCAGCAGCCCTAGGCTCCTCTCTGGGGCCAACGTCCTGACTTTC.

The chain is built from TRBV29-1 and TRBJ2-1, with 10 bases that match TRBD1. This CDR3 has 14 residues. Germline trimming cut 8 bases from V and 6 bases from J; bases unmatched to any gene: 10. Germline V gene lookup returns CDR1 SQVTM and CDR2 ANQGSEA. In DNA form, the CDR3 reads TGCAGCCTAAAGGACAGGGGGTGGGGCAATGAGCAGTTCTTC. This gives the protein CSLKDRGWGNEQFF.

This chain uses TRBV6-6 with TRBJ2-2; D gene unclear. CDR1 is MNHNY and CDR2 is SVGAGI in the germline V gene (reference sequence). The ends were cut back, 7 bases at V and 6 bases at J, with 3 bases in the middle. The CDR3 has 10 amino acids. CDR3 coding DNA: TGTGCCAGCAAGGCCGGGGAGCTGTTTTTT. As protein: CASKAGELFF.

This clonotype was seen a few times. The chain joins TRBV12-3 or TRBV12-4 to TRBJ2-3; 7 bases agree with TRBD2. V was pared by 8 bases and J by 0 bases, with 8 bases of the junction left unmatched. The CDR3 has 15 amino acids. CDR3 nucleotide sequence: TGTGCCAGCTCCTTAGCGGGTCCTAGCACAGATACGCAGTATTTT. Translated, it gives CASSLAGPSTDTQYF.

The chain has TRBV12-3 or TRBV12-4 and TRBJ2-3; 9 bases map to TRBD2. The ends lost 3 bases at V and 5 bases at J; junction bases unmatched: 9. This CDR3 has 16 amino acids. CDR3 nucleotide sequence: TGTGCCAGCAGTTTCGACGCGGGGGGGCCCCGAGATACGCAGTATTTT. Translating it yields CASSFDAGGPRDTQYF.

This clonotype was seen ten or more times. This chain connects TRBV20-1 to TRBJ2-5, with 8 bases that match TRBD1. Germline V gives CDR1 DFQATT, CDR2 SNEGSKA (reference sequence). V lost 1 base and J lost 4; bases outside the gene matches: 8. This CDR3 comprises 15 residues. The CDR3 protein is CSARVRQGMGETQYF. CDR3 DNA sequence: TGCAGTGCTAGAGTACGACAGGGGATGGGAGAGACCCAGTACTTC.

This clonotype was found many times. The CDR3, as DNA: TGTGCCACCAGCAGAGACCAACAGGGAACACAAGAGACCCAGTACTTC. Its protein product is CATSRDQQGTQETQYF. The chain carries TRBV15 and TRBJ2-5; D might be TRBD1 (6 bases). The CDR3 totals 16 residues. Germline V gene sequence: CDR1 LNHNV, CDR2 YYDKDF (reference sequence). V was pared by 0 bases and J by 2 bases, with 13 bases between.

This clonotype has a count of ten or more. The CDR3 here is CASSLDRGLSPLHF. The CDR3, as DNA: TGCGCCAGCAGCTTGGACAGGGGCTTGTCACCCCTCCACTTT. The V gene is TRBV5-1, the J gene TRBJ1-6, with 7 bases aligning to TRBD1. V lost 0 bases and J lost 10; bases outside the gene matches: 4. Germline V gene lookup returns CDR1 SGHRS and CDR2 YFSETQ. The CDR3 is 14 amino acids. The full variable domain, completed using reference TRBV5-1 and TRBJ1-6, is KAGVTQTPRYLIKTRGQQVTLSCSPISGHRSVSWYQQTPGQGLQFLFEYFSETQRNKGNFPGRFSGRQFSNSRSEMNVSTLELGDSALYLCASSLDRGLSPLHFGNGTRLTVT.

This clonotype was seen a handful of times. V is TRBV2 and J is TRBJ2-1; TRBD1 aligns across 9 bases. Germline CDR1 SNHLY, CDR2 FYNNEI. V lost 6 bases and J lost 8; bases outside the gene matches: 14. This CDR3 comprises 16 residues. CDR3 DNA sequence: TGTGCCAGCAGATATAACCCGGGACAGGGAGGGTATGAGCAGTTCTTC. Its translation: CASRYNPGQGGYEQFF.

This clonotype was seen more than once but under ten times. The rearrangement links TRBV4-2 to TRBJ2-1; D is ambiguous. V was pared by 5 bases and J by 9 bases, with 11 bases between. The CDR3 is 12 amino acids. The germline V gene has CDR1 LGHNA and CDR2 YNFKEQ. CDR3 residues: CASSVGSLEQFF. CDR3 bases: TGTGCCAGCAGCGTTGGGTCGCTTGAGCAGTTCTTC.

J is TRBJ2-2 and V is TRBV5-1, with TRBD1 as a possible D gene (6 bases). Deletions cut 0 bases from V and 8 bases from J, with 17 bases between. There are 16 residues in the CDR3. The germline V gene encodes CDR1 SGHRS and CDR2 YFSETQ. The CDR3 loop is CASSLGTATTGGELFF. Written as DNA, the CDR3 is TGCGCCAGCAGCTTGGGGACAGCCACTACCGGTGGGGAGCTGTTTTTT.